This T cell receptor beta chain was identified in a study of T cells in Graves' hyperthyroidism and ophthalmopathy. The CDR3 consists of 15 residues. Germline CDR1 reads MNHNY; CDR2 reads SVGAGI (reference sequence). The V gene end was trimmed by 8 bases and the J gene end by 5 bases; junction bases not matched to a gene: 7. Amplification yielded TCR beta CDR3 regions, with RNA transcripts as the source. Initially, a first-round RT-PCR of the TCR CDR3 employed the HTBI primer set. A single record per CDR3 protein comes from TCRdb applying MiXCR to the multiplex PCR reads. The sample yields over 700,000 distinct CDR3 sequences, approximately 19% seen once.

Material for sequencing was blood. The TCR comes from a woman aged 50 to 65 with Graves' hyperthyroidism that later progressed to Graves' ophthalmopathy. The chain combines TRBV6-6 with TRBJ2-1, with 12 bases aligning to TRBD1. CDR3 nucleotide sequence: TGTGCCAGCTTGATTGGGACAGGGGGCAACAATGAGCAGTTCTTC. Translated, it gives CASLIGTGGNNEQFF.